The present T cell receptor beta chain was sequenced within a study of Ad26.COV2.S vaccination and SARS-CoV-2 variants (dated by TCRdb to the early 2020s). Regarding the study in general: Vaccine-arm donors came from COV1001, a multicentre, randomized, double-blind, placebo-controlled phase I-IIa trial of Ad26.COV2.S in healthy adults. Participants in the trial were split at random into five groups of five each, receiving low-dose or high-dose Ad26.COV2.S once or twice, or else placebo on both occasions. A total of 32 samples were included in the TCR-sequenced set, comprising about 20 Ad26.COV2.S vaccine recipients, 5 placebo recipients and 8 SARS-CoV-2 convalescent individuals. Throughout the experiments and outcome assessment, investigators stayed blinded to trial group allocation. Ad26.COV2.S was administered intramuscularly at a dose of 5x10^10 or 1x10^11 viral particles, either as one shot or as two shots given 56 days apart. Sequencing of the TCRbeta repertoire served to evaluate the specificity and breadth of SARS-CoV-2-reactive T cell receptors following Ad26.COV2.S vaccination.

What the authors observed across the whole study: Higher spike-specific TCR breadth was observed in Ad26.COV2.S recipients than in placebo recipients (P = 0.0014). After vaccination, spike-specific CD8+ and CD4+ T cell responses were reported to show substantial breadth. Comparable non-spike TCR breadth was observed between vaccine and placebo recipients, consistent with only spike being contained in the vaccine. The authors noted that the TCR breadth and depth analyses may have underestimated total T cell responses. The study lacked the statistical power to compare responses across vaccine doses or regimens.

The immunoSEQ Assay was used to sequence TCRbeta CDR3 regions. After extraction, genomic DNA underwent amplification by bias-controlled multiplex PCR, followed by high-throughput sequencing. The paper's data handling went like this. To quantify the absolute abundance of each unique TCRbeta CDR3 region, sequences were collapsed and filtered. Usable DNA was measured by amplifying reference genes present in all nucleated cells, and TCRbeta template counts were normalized to that usable DNA to estimate T cell fraction. Repertoire TCRs were annotated as SARS-CoV-2-specific when V gene, CDR3 amino acid sequence and J gene were exactly matched to a known reactive TCR set. The reference SARS-CoV-2 TCR set was obtained from MIRA and was filtered for enrichment in COVID-19-positive ImmuneCODE repertoires, whereby public or cross-reactive TCRs were removed. Using the MIRA antigens, annotated TCRs were further analysed by specific ORF or by position within an ORF. Depth was the summed frequency of annotated unique rearrangements, while breadth was defined as annotated unique rearrangements over total unique productive rearrangements. TCR breadth was compared between groups using two-sided Wilcoxon rank-sum tests. TCRdb took this table from immuneACCESS and kept in-frame rearrangements with V and J called. Such tables lack part of the clones; where checked against another copy, unresolved V genes explain under half of the gap, and the rest is unexplained. For V, J and clone size, that table is used; D and trimming come from the DNA. For this sample the table gives approximately 350,000 clones, of which 83% were detected only once. 7% to 9.5% of the sample is in the top ten clones.

The table lists this clone with a count of one. Its antigen is still unknown. No quality values exist for individual bases; no much larger clone is one base distant. The treatment or condition label corresponds to: some 20 received Ad26.COV2.S at low or high dose, single or two shots; roughly 5 received placebo; per-sample allocation not given. Repertoires of vaccine and placebo recipients were sequenced from samples collected on day 63 after the first injection. Between 29 July and 7 August 2020, Cohort 1b enrolled 25 adults aged 18-55 years at one site in Boston, USA. Ad26.COV2.S consisted of a replication-incompetent adenovirus type 26 vector by which a prefusion-stabilized SARS-CoV-2 spike protein from the original Wuhan strain was expressed. CDR1 and CDR2, looked up from the germline V gene, are SGHTA and FQGTGA. Trimming removed 0 bases from V and 6 bases from J, leaving 7 bases between the germline ends. The CDR3 measures 13 amino acids from cysteine to phenylalanine. The only DNA kept is the CDR3, 39 bases in frame from the first base.

The TCR originated in a person aged 18 to 59 who received the Ad26.COV2.S COVID-19 vaccine or a placebo. The source was peripheral blood, collected in a trial of Ad26.COV2.S vaccine versus placebo. The rearrangement joined TRBV7-3 to TRBJ2-3, with no confidently assigned D gene. The CDR3 sequence is CASSLTPGDTQYF. The DNA is as follows: TGTGCCAGCAGCTTAACACCCGGGGATACGCAGTATTTT.